These 13 T cell receptor beta chains came from one sample sequenced in a study of identical twins. TCRdb independently ran MiXCR on the 5' RACE reads; one entry per CDR3 protein. The sample carries some 440,000 distinct CDR3 sequences, 24% recorded once. These data were also filed under a second study, of T cells expressing NK-cell markers.

The sequenced sample consisted of CD4+ T cells sorted from blood. The source of these receptors is a woman younger than 35 in good health.

This clonotype has a handful of counts. J is TRBJ2-7 and V is TRBV4-3; 7 nucleotides align to TRBD1. Trimming at V came to 0 bases and at J to 4 bases, leaving 6 bases not matched to a gene. Germline CDR1 and CDR2: LGHNA and YSLEER. The CDR3 runs to 15 residues. The CDR3: CASSQEGQRRYEQYF. CDR3 coding DNA: TGCGCCAGCAGCCAAGAGGGACAGCGTAGATACGAGCAGTACTTC.

This chain uses TRBV11-1 with TRBJ2-1, with D tentatively TRBD1 (6 bases). V lost 1 base to trimming and J lost 10 bases, with 11 bases between them. The CDR3 has 13 amino acids. The germline V gene encodes CDR1 SGHAT and CDR2 FQDESV (reference sequence). CDR3 loop: CASSLGGPGEQFF. CDR3 bases: TGTGCCAGCAGCTTAGGGGGGCCGGGAGAGCAGTTCTTC. The full variable domain, its missing parts supplied by reference TRBV11-1 and TRBJ2-1, is EAEVAQSPRYKITEKSQAVAFWCDPISGHATLYWYRQILGQGPELLVQFQDESVVDDSQLPKDRFSAERLKGVDSTLKIQPAELGDSAMYLCASSLGGPGEQFFGPGTRLTVL.

The V call is TRBV5-6, the J call TRBJ2-4, with D perhaps matching TRBD2 (6 bases). The CDR3 is 13 residues long. V was clipped by 2 bases and J by 9 bases, with 12 bases between them. The germline CDR1 and CDR2 sequences are SGHDT and YYEEEE. DNA for the CDR3: TGTGCCAGCAGCTTCCGGGGGTTGGGCATTCAGTACTTC. It is translated as CASSFRGLGIQYF.

This clonotype came up a few times. V is TRBV6-5 and J is TRBJ2-7; D ambiguous. Germline CDR1 and CDR2: MNHEY and SVGAGI. The CDR3 runs to 15 residues. The V end was cut by 4 bases, the J end by 2 bases, with 15 bases between. DNA for the CDR3: TGTGCCAGCAGTTCCAGACCCTTTGCTACCTACGAGCAGTACTTC. Its protein is CASSSRPFATYEQYF.

The chain uses TRBV27 and TRBJ1-2; D is perhaps TRBD1 (6 bases). V was clipped by 8 bases and J by 8 bases, with 21 bases between them. Germline lookup yields CDR1 MNHEY and CDR2 SMNVEV (reference sequence). The length of the CDR3 is 14 residues. This CDR3 is CASGTHRDGSGYTF. As DNA, the CDR3 is TGTGCCAGCGGCACCCACAGGGATGGGAGCGGCTACACCTTC.

This clonotype was found a few times. The gene calls are TRBV6-5 and TRBJ2-2, with D perhaps TRBD1 (6 bases). The CDR3 spans 14 residues. The germline gives CDR1 MNHEY, CDR2 SVGAGI. V was trimmed by 0 bases and J by 6 bases, leaving 8 bases between them. CDR3 nucleotides: TGTGCCAGCAGTTACTCTTCAGGGGCCGGGGAGCTGTTTTTT. Encoded protein: CASSYSSGAGELFF.

The CDR3 loop is CASSSVGWNTGELFF. CDR3 in DNA: TGTGCCAGCAGTTCGGTGGGATGGAACACCGGGGAGCTGTTTTTT. This chain links TRBV12-3 or TRBV12-4 with TRBJ2-2; D unclear. V gave up 4 bases and J gave up 1 base, with 10 bases separating them. The CDR3 is made up of 15 amino acids.

This clonotype was detected a few times. The rearrangement links TRBV3-1 to TRBJ2-1; the D gene is possibly TRBD2 (5 bases). Germline loops: CDR1 LGHDT, CDR2 YNNKEL (reference sequence). Trimming stripped 5 bases from V and 10 bases from J, with 9 bases between. The CDR3 is made up of 11 amino acids. CDR3 nucleotides: TGTGCCAGCAGCGGTAGCGTCGAGCAGTTCTTC. Protein: CASSGSVEQFF.

In its sample, this clonotype was seen many times. The chain uses TRBV24-1 and TRBJ2-3; 10 nucleotides line up with TRBD2. CDR3 length: 16 amino acids. V shed 2 bases, J shed 6 bases, and the junction held 7 bases outside the gene matches. The V gene's germline CDR1 is KGHDR and CDR2 SFDVKD. This chain's CDR3 is CATSDSSGGAGDTQYF. DNA for the CDR3: TGTGCCACCAGTGATTCCAGCGGGGGGGCCGGGGATACGCAGTATTTT.

This clonotype was detected once. This rearrangement joins TRBV20-1 to TRBJ2-5; no clear D. Trimming left V 4 bases short and J 2 bases short, with 5 bases between. The CDR3 has 11 amino acids. Germline CDR1 and CDR2: DFQATT and SNEGSKA (reference sequence). The CDR3 sequence is CSAKSQETQYF. The CDR3 region has the DNA TGCAGTGCTAAATCTCAAGAGACCCAGTACTTC.

This clonotype has more than one count but fewer than ten. The chain combines TRBV28 with TRBJ1-6; perhaps TRBD1 as D (6 bases). This CDR3 is built from 17 residues. Between the trimmed V and J ends, which lost 7 bases and 0 bases, there was a span of 16 bases. Germline lookup yields CDR1 MDHEN and CDR2 SYDVKM. CDR3 nucleotide sequence: TGTGCCAGCACCATCAGGGGACAAAGCTCCTATAATTCACCCCTCCACTTT. It yields the protein CASTIRGQSSYNSPLHF.

The table lists this clonotype with a few counts. This chain links TRBV29-1 with TRBJ1-2; the match to TRBD1 covers 8 bases. Germline V lookup: CDR1 SQVTM, CDR2 ANQGSEA. CDR3 length equals 13 residues. With 6 bases clipped from V and 6 bases from J, the junction kept 9 bases outside the gene matches. CDR3 residues: CSVRTGTVDGYTF. Here the CDR3 DNA reads TGCAGCGTGCGGACAGGGACTGTGGATGGCTACACCTTC.

This clonotype was counted only a few times. The chain recombines TRBV20-1 with TRBJ2-1, with 7 bases fitting TRBD2. The CDR3 is made up of 15 amino acids. With 2 bases clipped from V and 6 bases from J, the junction kept 10 bases outside the gene matches. CDR1 and CDR2 from the germline V gene are DFQATT and SNEGSKA (reference sequence). The CDR3, as DNA: TGCAGTGCTAGACCGGGGACCCTAGCGGTCAATGAGCAGTTCTTC. Its protein is CSARPGTLAVNEQFF.